Presented here are 7 T cell receptor beta chains from one specimen sequenced in a study of CD8+ T cells in alopecia areata. Treatment described: oral pan-JAK inhibitor, 5-10 mg twice daily. Sequencing relied on a cDNA template that was reverse transcribed from extracted RNA. Repertoires were generated with immunoSEQ multiplex PCR, while TCRdb's copy carries only in-frame clones and drops some. This table has under 150,000 clones, more than 45% appearing once. This sample comprised CD4+ T cells sorted from blood, obtained at week 4, from a patient treated with tofacitinib. These receptors all stem from a human donor with alopecia areata.

V usage is TRBV18 and J usage is TRBJ2-5; TRBD1 might be the D (6 bases). Trimming took off 8 bases at V and 5 bases at J, with 15 bases between the two ends. The CDR3 is 13 residues long. CDR1 and CDR2 (germline): KGHSH, LQKENI. CDR3 sequence (DNA): TGTGCCAGCGGGGGCGCCTCAGGCGAGACCCAGTACTTC. Protein product: CASGGASGETQYF.

The chain employs TRBV30 and TRBJ2-2, with TRBD2 matching 10 bases. CDR1 GTSNPN and CDR2 SVGIG come from the germline V gene (reference sequence). With V trimmed by 2 bases and J by 5 bases, 5 bases remained unmatched. CDR3 length equals 15 residues. For the CDR3, the DNA is TGTGCCTGGAGTCAGCCTAGCGGGAGAACCGGGGAGCTGTTTTTT. As protein: CAWSQPSGRTGELFF.

The chain uses TRBV30 and TRBJ2-1, with D maybe TRBD2 (5 bases). V gave up 0 bases and J gave up 13 bases, with 16 bases separating them. The CDR3 has 13 residues. Germline V gene lookup returns CDR1 GTSNPN and CDR2 SVGIG (reference sequence). CDR3 residues: CAWSVAAGRAQFF. CDR3 coding DNA: TGTGCCTGGAGTGTAGCGGCGGGTCGGGCTCAGTTCTTC.

J is TRBJ1-1 and V is TRBV7-6; D is ambiguous. Germline-derived CDR1 and CDR2 are SGHVS and FNYEAQ. There are 13 residues in the CDR3. V lost 4 bases and J lost 2, with 8 bases in between. The DNA of the CDR3 is TGTGCCAGCAGCTCAACCAGAAACACTGAAGCTTTCTTT. Residues: CASSSTRNTEAFF.

This clone occurred a few times. The V and J genes are TRBV19 and TRBJ1-5; 9 bases are a match to TRBD1. Germline CDR1 reads LNHDA; CDR2 reads SQIVND (reference sequence). J gave up 1 base and V 7 bases, and 5 bases lay outside the gene matches. This CDR3 has 15 amino acids. The CDR3 region is CASTTGTGSNQPQHF. CDR3 DNA sequence: TGTGCCAGTACCACTGGGACAGGGAGCAATCAGCCCCAGCATTTT.

V and J are TRBV6-1 and TRBJ2-7; TRBD1 matches 7 bases. V shed 6 bases and J 2 bases; nucleotides not matched to a gene: 7. Per germline, CDR1 MNHNS and CDR2 SASEGT. This CDR3 has 14 amino acids. CDR3 sequence: CASRSETGTYEQYF. The CDR3 nucleotides are TGTGCCAGCAGGTCAGAGACAGGGACCTACGAGCAGTACTTC.

The chain has TRBV30 and TRBJ1-3, with D perhaps matching TRBD1 (6 bases). Germline lookup yields CDR1 GTSNPN and CDR2 SVGIG (reference sequence). The CDR3 consists of 15 residues. V was trimmed by 3 bases and J by 0 bases, leaving 12 bases between them. CDR3 sequence: CAWRTGSHSGNTIYF. In DNA, the CDR3 is TGTGCCTGGAGAACAGGGTCTCACTCTGGAAACACCATATATTTT.